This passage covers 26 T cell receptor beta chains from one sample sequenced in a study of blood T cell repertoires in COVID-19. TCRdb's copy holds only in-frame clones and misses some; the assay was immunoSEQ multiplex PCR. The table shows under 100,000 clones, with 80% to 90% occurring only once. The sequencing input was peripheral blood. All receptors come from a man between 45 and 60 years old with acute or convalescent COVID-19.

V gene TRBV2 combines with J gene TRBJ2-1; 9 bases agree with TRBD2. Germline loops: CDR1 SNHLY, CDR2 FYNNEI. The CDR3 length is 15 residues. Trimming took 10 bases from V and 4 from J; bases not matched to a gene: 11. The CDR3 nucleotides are TGTGCCATCCAGCTTAGCGGGGGCATTTACAATGAGCAGTTCTTC. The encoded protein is CAIQLSGGIYNEQFF.

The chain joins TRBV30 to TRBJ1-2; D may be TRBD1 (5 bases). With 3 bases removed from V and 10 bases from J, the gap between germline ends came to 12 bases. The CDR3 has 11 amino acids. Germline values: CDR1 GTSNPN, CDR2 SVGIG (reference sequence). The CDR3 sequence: CAWSDRFDYTF. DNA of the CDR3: TGTGCCTGGAGCGACAGATTTGACTACACCTTC.

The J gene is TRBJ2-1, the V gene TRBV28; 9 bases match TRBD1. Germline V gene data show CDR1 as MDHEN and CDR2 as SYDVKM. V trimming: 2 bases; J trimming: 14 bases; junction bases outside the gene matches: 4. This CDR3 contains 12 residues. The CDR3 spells CASSLRDRVEFF. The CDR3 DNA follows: TGTGCCAGCAGTTTAAGGGACAGGGTAGAGTTCTTC.

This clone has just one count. The chain's CDR3 is CASGQQGRGNQPQHF. CDR3 DNA: TGTGCCAGCGGCCAACAGGGTAGGGGCAATCAGCCCCAGCATTTT. V and J are TRBV2 and TRBJ1-5, with D possibly being TRBD1 (6 bases). The germline V gene has CDR1 SNHLY and CDR2 FYNNEI. The CDR3 spans 15 residues. Trimming left V 8 bases short and J 2 bases short, with 16 bases between.

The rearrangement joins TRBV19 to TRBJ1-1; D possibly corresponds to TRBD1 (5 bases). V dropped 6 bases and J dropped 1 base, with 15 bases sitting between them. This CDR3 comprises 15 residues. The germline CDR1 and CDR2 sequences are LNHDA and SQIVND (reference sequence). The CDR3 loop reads CASSPMRGENTEAFF. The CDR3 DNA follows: TGTGCCAGTAGCCCAATGCGGGGCGAGAACACTGAAGCTTTCTTT.

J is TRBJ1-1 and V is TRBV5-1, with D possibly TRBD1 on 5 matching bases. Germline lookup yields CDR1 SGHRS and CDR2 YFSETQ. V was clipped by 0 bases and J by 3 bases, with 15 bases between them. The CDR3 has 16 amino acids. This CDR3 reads CASSLGYIQGYTEAFF. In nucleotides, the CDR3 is TGCGCCAGCAGCTTGGGGTATATCCAGGGTTACACTGAAGCTTTCTTT.

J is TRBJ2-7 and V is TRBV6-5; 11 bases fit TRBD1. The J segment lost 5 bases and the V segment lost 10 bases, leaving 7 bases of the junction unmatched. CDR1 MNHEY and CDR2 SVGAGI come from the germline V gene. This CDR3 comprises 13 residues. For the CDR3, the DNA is TGTGCCACCAACCGGGACAGGGGGGACGAGCAGTACGTC. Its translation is CATNRDRGDEQYV.

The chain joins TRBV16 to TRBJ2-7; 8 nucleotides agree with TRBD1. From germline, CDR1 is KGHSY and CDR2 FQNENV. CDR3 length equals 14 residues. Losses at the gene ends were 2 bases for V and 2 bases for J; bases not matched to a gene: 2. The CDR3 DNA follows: TGTGCCAGCAGCCAAGGGACAGGACCCTACGAGCAGTACTTC. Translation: CASSQGTGPYEQYF. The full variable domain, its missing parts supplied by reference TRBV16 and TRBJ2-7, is GEEVAQTPKHLVRGEGQKAKLYCAPIKGHSYVFWYQQVLKNEFKFLISFQNENVFDETGMPKERFSAKCLPNSPCSLEIQATKLEDSAVYFCASSQGTGPYEQYFGPGTRLTVT.

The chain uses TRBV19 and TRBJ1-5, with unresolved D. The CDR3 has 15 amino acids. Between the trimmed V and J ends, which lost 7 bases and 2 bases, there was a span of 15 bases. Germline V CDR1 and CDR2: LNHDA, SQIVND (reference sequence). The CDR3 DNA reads TGTGCCAGTACCAACGACATGGTGGGCAATCAGCCCCAGCATTTT. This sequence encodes CASTNDMVGNQPQHF.

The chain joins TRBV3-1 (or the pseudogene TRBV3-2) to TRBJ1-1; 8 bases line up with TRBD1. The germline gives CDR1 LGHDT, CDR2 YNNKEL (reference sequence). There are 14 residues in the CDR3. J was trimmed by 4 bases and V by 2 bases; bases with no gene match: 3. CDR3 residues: CASSQTGGGTEAFF. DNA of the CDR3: TGTGCCAGCAGCCAAACAGGGGGTGGCACTGAAGCTTTCTTT.

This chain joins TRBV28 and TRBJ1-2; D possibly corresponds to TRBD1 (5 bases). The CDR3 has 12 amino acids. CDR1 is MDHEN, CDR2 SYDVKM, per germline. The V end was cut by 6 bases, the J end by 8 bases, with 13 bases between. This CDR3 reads CASRTGTQGYTF. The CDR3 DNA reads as TGTGCCAGCAGGACCGGGACTCAAGGCTACACCTTC.

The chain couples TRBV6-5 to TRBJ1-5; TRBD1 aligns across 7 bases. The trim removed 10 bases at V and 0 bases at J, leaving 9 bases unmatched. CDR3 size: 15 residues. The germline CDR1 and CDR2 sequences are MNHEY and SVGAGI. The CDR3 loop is CAIRTGPNSNQPQHF. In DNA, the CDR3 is TGTGCCATCCGGACAGGTCCTAATAGCAATCAGCCCCAGCATTTT.

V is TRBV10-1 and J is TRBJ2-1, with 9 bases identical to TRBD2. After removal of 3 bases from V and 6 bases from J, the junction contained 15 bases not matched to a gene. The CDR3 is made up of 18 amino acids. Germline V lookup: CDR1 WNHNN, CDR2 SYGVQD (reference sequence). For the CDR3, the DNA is TGCGCCAGCAGTGAATCCGGCAACGAGACTAGCGGTTCCAATGAGCAGTTCTTC. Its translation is CASSESGNETSGSNEQFF.

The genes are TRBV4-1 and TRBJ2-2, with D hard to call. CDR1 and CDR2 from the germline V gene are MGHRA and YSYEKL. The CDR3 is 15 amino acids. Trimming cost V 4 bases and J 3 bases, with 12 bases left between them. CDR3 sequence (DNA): TGCGCCAGCAGCCCAAGAACGTCGGACACCGGGGAGCTGTTTTTT. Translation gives CASSPRTSDTGELFF.

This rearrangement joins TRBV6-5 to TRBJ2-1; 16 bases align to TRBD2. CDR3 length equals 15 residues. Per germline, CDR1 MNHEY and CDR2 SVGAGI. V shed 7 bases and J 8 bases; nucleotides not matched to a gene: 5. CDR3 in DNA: TGTGCCAGCACCGGGACTAGCGGGGGGGCCTATGAGCAGTTCTTC. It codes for CASTGTSGGAYEQFF.

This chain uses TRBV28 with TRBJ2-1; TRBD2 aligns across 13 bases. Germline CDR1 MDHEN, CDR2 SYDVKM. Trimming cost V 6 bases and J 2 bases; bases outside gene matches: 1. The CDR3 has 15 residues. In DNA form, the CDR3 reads TGTGCCAGCAGCACTAGCGGGGGGGCCTACAATGAGCAGTTCTTC. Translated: CASSTSGGAYNEQFF.

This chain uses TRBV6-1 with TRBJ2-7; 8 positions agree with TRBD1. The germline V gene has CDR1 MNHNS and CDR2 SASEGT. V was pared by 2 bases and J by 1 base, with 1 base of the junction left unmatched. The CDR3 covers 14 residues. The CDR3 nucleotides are TGTGCCAGCAGTGAACGGACAGGGTCCTACGAGCAGTACTTC. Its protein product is CASSERTGSYEQYF.

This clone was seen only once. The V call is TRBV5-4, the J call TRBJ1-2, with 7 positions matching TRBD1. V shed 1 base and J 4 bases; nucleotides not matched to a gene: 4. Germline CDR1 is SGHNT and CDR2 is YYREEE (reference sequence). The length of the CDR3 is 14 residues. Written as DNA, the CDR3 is TGTGCCAGCAGCTTGACAGGGGCCGGCTATGGCTACACCTTC. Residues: CASSLTGAGYGYTF.

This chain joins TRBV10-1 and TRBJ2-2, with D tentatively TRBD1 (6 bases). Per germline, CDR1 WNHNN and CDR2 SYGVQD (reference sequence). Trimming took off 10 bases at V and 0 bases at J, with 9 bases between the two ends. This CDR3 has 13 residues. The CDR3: CAKDRANTGELFF. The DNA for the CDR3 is TGCGCCAAGGACAGAGCGAACACCGGGGAGCTGTTTTTT.

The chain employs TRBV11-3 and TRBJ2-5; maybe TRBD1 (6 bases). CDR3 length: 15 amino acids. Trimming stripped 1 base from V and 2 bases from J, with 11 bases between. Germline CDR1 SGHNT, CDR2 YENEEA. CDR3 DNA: TGTGCCAGCAGCTTAGGAGGGACACCTCAAGAGACCCAGTACTTC. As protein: CASSLGGTPQETQYF.

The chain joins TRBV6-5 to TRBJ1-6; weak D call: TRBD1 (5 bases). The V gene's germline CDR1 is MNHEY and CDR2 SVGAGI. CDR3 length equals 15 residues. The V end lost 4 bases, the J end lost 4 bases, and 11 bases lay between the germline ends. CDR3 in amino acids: CASSSLDSYNSPLHF. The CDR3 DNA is TGTGCCAGCAGTTCACTTGACAGTTATAATTCACCCCTCCACTTT.

The CDR3 DNA reads as TGTGCCAGCACGGCCCCGGGCGGGGGGAATACGCAGTATTTT. The encoded protein is CASTAPGGGNTQYF. This chain joins TRBV5-4 and TRBJ2-3, with 8 bases fitting TRBD2. The CDR3 spans 14 residues. CDR1 is SGHNT, CDR2 YYREEE, per germline (reference sequence). The V segment lost 6 bases and the J segment 7 bases; nucleotides outside the gene matches: 10.

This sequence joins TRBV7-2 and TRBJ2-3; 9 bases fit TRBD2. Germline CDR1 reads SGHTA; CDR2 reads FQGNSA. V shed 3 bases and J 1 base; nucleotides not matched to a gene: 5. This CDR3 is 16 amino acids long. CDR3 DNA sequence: TGTGCCAGCAGCTTTACCAAGCGGGGGGGCACAGATACGCAGTATTTT. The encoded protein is CASSFTKRGGTDTQYF.

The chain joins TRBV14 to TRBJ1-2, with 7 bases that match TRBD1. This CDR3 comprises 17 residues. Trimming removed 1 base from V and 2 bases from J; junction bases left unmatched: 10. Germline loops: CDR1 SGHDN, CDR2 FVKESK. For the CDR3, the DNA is TGTGCCAGCAGCCAAGGAACAGGGGCCTCCTCCAACTATGGCTACACCTTC. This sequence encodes CASSQGTGASSNYGYTF.

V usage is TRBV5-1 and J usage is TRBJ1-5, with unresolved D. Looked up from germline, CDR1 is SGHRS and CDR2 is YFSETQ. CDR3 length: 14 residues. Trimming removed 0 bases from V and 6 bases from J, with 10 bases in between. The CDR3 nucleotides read TGCGCCAGCAGCTTGGGGGCAAGTAGTCAGCCCCAGCATTTT. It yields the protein CASSLGASSQPQHF. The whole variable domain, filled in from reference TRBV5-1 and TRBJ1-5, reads KAGVTQTPRYLIKTRGQQVTLSCSPISGHRSVSWYQQTPGQGLQFLFEYFSETQRNKGNFPGRFSGRQFSNSRSEMNVSTLELGDSALYLCASSLGASSQPQHFGDGTRLSIL.

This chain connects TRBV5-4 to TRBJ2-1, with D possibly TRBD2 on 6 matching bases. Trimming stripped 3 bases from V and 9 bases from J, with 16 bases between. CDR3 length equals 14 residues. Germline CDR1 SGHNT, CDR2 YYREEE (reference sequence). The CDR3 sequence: CASSSRTSLTEQFF. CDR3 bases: TGTGCCAGCAGCTCCCGAACTAGCCTCACTGAGCAGTTCTTC.